Listed below are T cell receptor beta chains from one sample, sequenced in a study of blood T cell repertoires in COVID-19. Sequencing used immunoSEQ multiplex PCR; TCRdb keeps in-frame clones, though not all of them. The top ten clones hold approximately 5.2% of a sample with roughly 87,000 clones, approximately 89% of them seen once. The sample comprised peripheral blood. These receptors all come from a woman of 80 years or more with active COVID-19. Both conserved end residues are trimmed from each CDR3. Each record gives: V gene, clone size, J gene, CDR3 protein. Only some rows state a clone size, as once, few, many or a class for expanded clones.

TRBV9,once,TRBJ2-5,ASRPGLAGERETQY
TRBV24-1,.,TRBJ2-3,ATSRTLSGGGQY
TRBV4-3,once,TRBJ2-2,ASSQEPSGSNTGELF
TRBV24-1,.,TRBJ2-5,ATSDVRTGHFETQY
TRBV6-1,.,TRBJ2-2,ASSEYPWTGGVTGELF
TRBV18,.,TRBJ1-1,ASSRDRGNTEAF
TRBV7-9,few,TRBJ2-7,ASSRGTGESSYEQY
TRBV7-9,.,TRBJ2-1,ASSLGLWLAGTSIEQF
TRBV2,.,TRBJ2-1,ASSEERQGRESYNEQF
TRBV12-3/TRBV12-4,.,TRBJ1-4,ASSPDRAVKLF
TRBV5-6,once,TRBJ1-5,ASSLWDRASEQPQH
TRBV7-7,.,TRBJ1-1,ASSPIPISGTGKDLGHTEAF
TRBV6-4,.,TRBJ2-2,ASSSGQGAIAGELF
TRBV5-4,.,TRBJ2-1,ASSSHGRNEQF
TRBV29-1,.,TRBJ2-7,SVVGQRSSYEQY
TRBV7-3,few,TRBJ2-2,ASSPRRPLTGELF
TRBV5-1,.,TRBJ1-2,ASSLVRGGGYT
TRBV19,.,TRBJ1-4,ASSSSTGTWLSEKLF
TRBV28,.,TRBJ2-3,ASSSGLAGGTDTQY
TRBV7-6,.,TRBJ2-7,ASSLKPGHSVGYEQY
TRBV28,.,TRBJ1-5,ASSARQGDSNQPQH
TRBV5-1,.,TRBJ2-3,ASSLALGSSDTQY
TRBV20-1,once,TRBJ2-5,TPEFQETQY
TRBV19,.,TRBJ2-1,ASSSRQVLGVEQF
TRBV12-3/TRBV12-4,.,TRBJ1-2,ASSLGQGGGYT
TRBV7-9,few,TRBJ1-2,ASSLGTGSYGYT
TRBV5-1,.,TRBJ2-7,ASSYRDRELYEQY
TRBV10-2,.,TRBJ2-2,ASRETSGRVNTGELF
TRBV18,few,TRBJ1-1,ASSLAGQGVTEAF
TRBV7-9,.,TRBJ2-3,ASSFGALSTDTQY
TRBV28,once,TRBJ2-2,ASSLLARGWDVNTGELF
TRBV19,.,TRBJ2-3,ASSSRDRGGPNTQY
TRBV7-9,.,TRBJ2-5,ASSAQTGGVKTQY
TRBV3-1/TRBV3-2,.,TRBJ2-1,ASSRDRGLGEQF
TRBV19,.,TRBJ2-2,ASSTPDRARGSRELF
TRBV18,.,TRBJ1-4,ASSARQATNEKLF
TRBV6-2/TRBV6-3,.,TRBJ1-5,ASSYVGQINQPQH
TRBV20-1,.,TRBJ2-7,SVRLLYEQY
TRBV18,once,TRBJ1-1,ASSPLKGGVTEAF
TRBV29-1,.,TRBJ2-5,SVDDRVQETQY
TRBV4-3,.,TRBJ2-7,ASSQEGTASYEQY
TRBV27,.,TRBJ1-2,ASSHPHGYT
TRBV7-9,.,TRBJ2-7,ASSSSEKGATYEQY
TRBV7-9,.,TRBJ1-5,ASSRGLNQPQH
TRBV20-1,.,TRBJ2-5,SASFGTVETQY
TRBV28,.,TRBJ2-2,ASSLYRGTNTGELF
TRBV10-3,.,TRBJ2-7,AISDQGGNEQY
TRBV21-1,few,TRBJ2-7,ASTEGGLWDNEQY
TRBV24-1,once,TRBJ2-3,ATGSGREKDTQY
TRBV5-1,once,TRBJ1-1,ASRFAGDMRNTEAF
TRBV6-1,.,TRBJ2-7,ASSEVSGRAFSYEQY
TRBV12-3/TRBV12-4,.,TRBJ2-1,ASSLLAGNEQF
TRBV19,once,TRBJ1-2,ASSISGGQGYT
TRBV21-1,.,TRBJ2-7,AIIRWQGTYEQY
TRBV3-1/TRBV3-2,.,TRBJ2-7,ASSQEGLGPGGQY